This entry is about one T cell receptor (beta chain). This entry comes from a study of blood T cell repertoires in COVID-19. Looking at the study overall: Donors in the United States, Italy and Spain gave samples during acute or convalescent COVID-19.

Patients from Seattle were sampled longitudinally, starting during active infection. The protocol was immunoSEQ multiplex PCR, while the TCRdb copy is restricted to in-frame clones and leaves out a portion. The sample contains 250,000 to 350,000 clones, 80% to 90% of which appear only once. Germline V CDR1 and CDR2: LGHDT, YNNKEL (reference sequence). J lost 2 bases, V lost 3 bases, and 5 bases had no gene match. The CDR3 has 18 residues. V and J are TRBV3-1 (or the pseudogene TRBV3-2) and TRBJ2-6, with 12 positions matching TRBD2. This TCR was sampled from a woman aged 50 to 65 with COVID-19, enrolled during active disease. Sequencing was carried out using peripheral blood. CDR3 in DNA: TGTGCCAGCAGCCACCGACTAGCGGGAGATGCTGGGGCCAACGTCCTGACTTTC. Translated, it gives CASSHRLAGDAGANVLTF.